The 18 T cell receptor beta chains in this list originate from one sample, sequenced in a study of cytomegalovirus exposure and HLA in healthy donors. With 60 Vbeta and 13 Jbeta primers, the PCR was carried out. Using immunoSEQ multiplex PCR, the repertoire was profiled, and TCRdb retains in-frame clones only, with some absent. The sample lists 100,000 to 150,000 clones, 84% occurring once. Sequenced material: PBMCs. These TCRs come from a man aged 45-65 years in good health and CMV-seronegative.

The rearrangement joins TRBV6-5 to TRBJ1-3; tentative D call: TRBD1 (6 bases). The V gene's germline CDR1 is MNHEY and CDR2 SVGAGI. This CDR3 comprises 10 residues. V was shortened by 11 bases and J by 8 bases, with 10 bases between the two germline ends. The CDR3 sequence: CAPQGHTIYF. The CDR3 region has the DNA TGTGCCCCTCAGGGGCACACCATATATTTT.

The gene calls are TRBV7-2 and TRBJ2-7, with D perhaps TRBD1 (6 bases). The CDR3 length is 15 residues. V lost 2 bases to trimming and J lost 2 bases, with 13 bases between them. The germline gives CDR1 SGHTA, CDR2 FQGNSA. CDR3 sequence: CASSLSGQSAYEQYF. The DNA for the CDR3 is TGTGCCAGCAGCTTATCCGGACAGAGTGCCTACGAGCAGTACTTC.

The gene calls are TRBV14 and TRBJ2-2; D may be TRBD1 (6 bases). The germline V gene encodes CDR1 SGHDN and CDR2 FVKESK. Deletions cut 0 bases from V and 1 base from J, with 15 bases between. There are 18 residues in the CDR3. The CDR3: CASSQDAARGLNTGELFF. The DNA of the CDR3 is TGTGCCAGCAGCCAAGATGCGGCCAGGGGCCTGAACACCGGGGAGCTGTTTTTT.

The chain links TRBV6-5 to TRBJ2-5; D gene unclear. Germline lookup yields CDR1 MNHEY and CDR2 SVGAGI. Trimming removed 6 bases from V and 11 bases from J, with 13 bases in between. The CDR3 runs 11 residues. CDR3 sequence reads: CASREFEEQYF. CDR3 in DNA: TGTGCCAGCAGGGAGTTTGAAGAGCAGTACTTC.

This clone was recorded a few times. CDR3 sequence: CASSPRQGQPQHF. DNA for the CDR3: TGTGCCAGCAGCCCACGACAGGGTCAGCCCCAGCATTTT. V and J are TRBV7-9 and TRBJ1-5, with TRBD1 identical over 7 bases. The CDR3 has 13 amino acids. The V gene end was trimmed by 5 bases and the J gene end by 6 bases; junction bases not matched to a gene: 4. The germline V gene encodes CDR1 SEHNR and CDR2 FQNEAQ (reference sequence).

V and J are TRBV12-5 and TRBJ2-7; D perhaps matches TRBD1 (6 bases). Germline V gives CDR1 LGHNT, CDR2 FRNRAP. The length of the CDR3 is 12 residues. V shed 0 bases and J shed 7 bases, with 7 bases lying between them. In DNA, the CDR3 is TGTGCTAGTGGTTTGGTACAGGGTGAGCAGTACTTC. Translating gives CASGLVQGEQYF.

In DNA form, the CDR3 reads TGTGCCAGCAGCAAAGGGGATCAGCCCCAGCATTTT. It is translated as CASSKGDQPQHF. The rearrangement joins TRBV5-5 to TRBJ1-5, with D perhaps matching TRBD1 (5 bases). The CDR3 is 12 amino acids. The ends were cut back, 4 bases at V and 5 bases at J, with 7 bases in the middle. CDR1 is SGHKS and CDR2 is YYEKEE in the germline V gene (reference sequence).

The rearrangement links TRBV9 to TRBJ2-5; D ambiguous. Trimming removed 0 bases at V and 5 bases at J, with 8 bases between. Germline V gene sequence: CDR1 SGDLS, CDR2 YYNGEE. The CDR3 extends over 13 amino acids. CDR3 protein: CASSVDLRETQYF. The CDR3 nucleotides read TGTGCCAGCAGCGTAGATCTCCGGGAGACCCAGTACTTC.

This chain uses TRBV11-2 with TRBJ1-4, with D possibly being TRBD1 (5 bases). The germline gives CDR1 SGHAT, CDR2 FQNNGV. Trimming shortened V by 1 base and J by 10 bases, and 13 bases separated the two germline ends. CDR3 length: 14 residues. The CDR3 is CASSLGIKRGKLFF. In DNA form, the CDR3 reads TGTGCCAGCAGCTTAGGCATAAAAAGGGGAAAACTGTTTTTT.

The chain couples TRBV5-1 to TRBJ2-3; perhaps TRBD2 as D (5 bases). The CDR3 totals 16 residues. CDR1 and CDR2 from the germline V gene are SGHRS and YFSETQ. V lost 2 bases and J 1 base, leaving 14 bases between the germline ends. CDR3 bases: TGCGCCAGCAGCTTCCGGGGTGTCCCCGGCACAGATACGCAGTATTTT. This gives the protein CASSFRGVPGTDTQYF.

The V gene is TRBV27, the J gene TRBJ2-5; D might be TRBD1 (6 bases). CDR3 length: 12 residues. Per the germline V gene, CDR1 is MNHEY and CDR2 is SMNVEV (reference sequence). The ends were cut back, 8 bases at V and 4 bases at J, with 11 bases in the middle. CDR3 sequence reads: CASGNRAETQYF. The CDR3 nucleotides are TGTGCCAGCGGTAACAGGGCAGAGACCCAGTACTTC.

J is TRBJ2-3 and V is TRBV7-8; 7 bases are a match to TRBD1. The CDR3 is 14 amino acids. Trimming removed 8 bases from V and 2 bases from J; junction bases left unmatched: 7. Germline CDR1 reads SGHVS; CDR2 reads FQNEAQ. In DNA form, the CDR3 reads TGTGCCAGCCTAGGGGGCAAGCCCACAGATACGCAGTATTTT. This codes for CASLGGKPTDTQYF. Filled out from reference TRBV7-8 and TRBJ2-3, the complete variable domain reads GAGVSQSPRYKVAKRGQDVALRCDPISGHVSLFWYQQALGQGPEFLTYFQNEAQLDKSGLPSDRFFAERPEGSVSTLKIQRTQQEDSAVYLCASLGGKPTDTQYFGPGTRLTVL.

The V gene is TRBV6-1, the J gene TRBJ1-2; D gene ambiguous. The ends were cut back, 4 bases at V and 3 bases at J, with 9 bases in the middle. From germline, CDR1 is MNHNS and CDR2 SASEGT. This CDR3 contains 13 residues. DNA for the CDR3: TGTGCCAGCAGTGCCCAGGACTACTATGGCTACACCTTC. Its translation: CASSAQDYYGYTF.

The chain employs TRBV7-9 and TRBJ1-3; no firm D call. Trimming removed 5 bases at V and 0 bases at J, with 5 bases between. This CDR3 comprises 13 residues. From germline, CDR1 is SEHNR and CDR2 FQNEAQ (reference sequence). CDR3 DNA sequence: TGTGCCAGCAGCCTACTCTCTGGAAACACCATATATTTT. Translating gives CASSLLSGNTIYF.

This clone was detected once. The chain recombines TRBV29-1 with TRBJ2-7, with TRBD1 as a possible D gene (5 bases). Germline CDR1 is SQVTM and CDR2 is ANQGSEA. The CDR3 has 12 amino acids. The ends were cut back, 5 bases at V and 1 base at J, with 9 bases in the middle. The CDR3 sequence: CSVSSGSYEQYF. CDR3 DNA: TGCAGCGTTTCATCAGGGTCCTACGAGCAGTACTTC.

As concerns this clone: Other DNA sequences in this sample translate to the same CDR3. The chain has TRBV19 and TRBJ2-3; unclear D gene. The ends were cut back, 6 bases at V and 0 bases at J, with 7 bases in the middle. Germline V gives CDR1 LNHDA, CDR2 SQIVND (reference sequence). The CDR3 is made up of 13 amino acids. The CDR3 bases are TGTGCCAGTAGCTTAGCTAGCACAGATACGCAGTATTTT. Translated: CASSLASTDTQYF. Supplemented by reference TRBV19 and TRBJ2-3, the full variable domain reads DGGITQSPKYLFRKEGQNVTLSCEQNLNHDAMYWYRQDPGQGLRLIYYSQIVNDFQKGDIAEGYSVSREKKESFPLTVTSAQKNPTAFYLCASSLASTDTQYFGPGTRLTVL.

The chain couples TRBV7-3 to TRBJ2-7; 8 bases line up with TRBD2. V gave up 5 bases and J gave up 0 bases; unmatched junction bases: 6. The CDR3 is 15 residues long. Germline assignment: CDR1 SGHTA and CDR2 FQGTGA. CDR3 DNA sequence: TGTGCCAGCAGCCCCCGGGGGGGGGACTCCTACGAGCAGTACTTC. Its protein product is CASSPRGGDSYEQYF. Full variable domain (rest looked up from reference TRBV7-3 and TRBJ2-7): GAGVSQTPSNKVTEKGKYVELRCDPISGHTALYWYRQSLGQGPEFLIYFQGTGAADDSGLPNDRFFAVRPEGSVSTLKIQRTERGDSAVYLCASSPRGGDSYEQYFGPGTRLTVT.

The table lists this clone with a few counts. CDR3 bases: TGTGCCAGCAGTTCGACAGGTTGGGAGCAGTACTTC. Protein: CASSSTGWEQYF. This chain links TRBV2 with TRBJ2-7, with D perhaps matching TRBD1 (6 bases). The CDR3 runs 12 residues. Germline V lookup: CDR1 SNHLY, CDR2 FYNNEI. Between the trimmed V and J ends, which lost 5 bases and 7 bases, there was a span of 12 bases. The whole variable domain, remainder taken from reference TRBV2 and TRBJ2-7, is EPEVTQTPSHQVTQMGQEVILRCVPISNHLYFYWYRQILGQKVEFLVSFYNNEISEKSEIFDDQFSVERPDGSNFTLKIRSTKLEDSAMYFCASSSTGWEQYFGPGTRLTVT.